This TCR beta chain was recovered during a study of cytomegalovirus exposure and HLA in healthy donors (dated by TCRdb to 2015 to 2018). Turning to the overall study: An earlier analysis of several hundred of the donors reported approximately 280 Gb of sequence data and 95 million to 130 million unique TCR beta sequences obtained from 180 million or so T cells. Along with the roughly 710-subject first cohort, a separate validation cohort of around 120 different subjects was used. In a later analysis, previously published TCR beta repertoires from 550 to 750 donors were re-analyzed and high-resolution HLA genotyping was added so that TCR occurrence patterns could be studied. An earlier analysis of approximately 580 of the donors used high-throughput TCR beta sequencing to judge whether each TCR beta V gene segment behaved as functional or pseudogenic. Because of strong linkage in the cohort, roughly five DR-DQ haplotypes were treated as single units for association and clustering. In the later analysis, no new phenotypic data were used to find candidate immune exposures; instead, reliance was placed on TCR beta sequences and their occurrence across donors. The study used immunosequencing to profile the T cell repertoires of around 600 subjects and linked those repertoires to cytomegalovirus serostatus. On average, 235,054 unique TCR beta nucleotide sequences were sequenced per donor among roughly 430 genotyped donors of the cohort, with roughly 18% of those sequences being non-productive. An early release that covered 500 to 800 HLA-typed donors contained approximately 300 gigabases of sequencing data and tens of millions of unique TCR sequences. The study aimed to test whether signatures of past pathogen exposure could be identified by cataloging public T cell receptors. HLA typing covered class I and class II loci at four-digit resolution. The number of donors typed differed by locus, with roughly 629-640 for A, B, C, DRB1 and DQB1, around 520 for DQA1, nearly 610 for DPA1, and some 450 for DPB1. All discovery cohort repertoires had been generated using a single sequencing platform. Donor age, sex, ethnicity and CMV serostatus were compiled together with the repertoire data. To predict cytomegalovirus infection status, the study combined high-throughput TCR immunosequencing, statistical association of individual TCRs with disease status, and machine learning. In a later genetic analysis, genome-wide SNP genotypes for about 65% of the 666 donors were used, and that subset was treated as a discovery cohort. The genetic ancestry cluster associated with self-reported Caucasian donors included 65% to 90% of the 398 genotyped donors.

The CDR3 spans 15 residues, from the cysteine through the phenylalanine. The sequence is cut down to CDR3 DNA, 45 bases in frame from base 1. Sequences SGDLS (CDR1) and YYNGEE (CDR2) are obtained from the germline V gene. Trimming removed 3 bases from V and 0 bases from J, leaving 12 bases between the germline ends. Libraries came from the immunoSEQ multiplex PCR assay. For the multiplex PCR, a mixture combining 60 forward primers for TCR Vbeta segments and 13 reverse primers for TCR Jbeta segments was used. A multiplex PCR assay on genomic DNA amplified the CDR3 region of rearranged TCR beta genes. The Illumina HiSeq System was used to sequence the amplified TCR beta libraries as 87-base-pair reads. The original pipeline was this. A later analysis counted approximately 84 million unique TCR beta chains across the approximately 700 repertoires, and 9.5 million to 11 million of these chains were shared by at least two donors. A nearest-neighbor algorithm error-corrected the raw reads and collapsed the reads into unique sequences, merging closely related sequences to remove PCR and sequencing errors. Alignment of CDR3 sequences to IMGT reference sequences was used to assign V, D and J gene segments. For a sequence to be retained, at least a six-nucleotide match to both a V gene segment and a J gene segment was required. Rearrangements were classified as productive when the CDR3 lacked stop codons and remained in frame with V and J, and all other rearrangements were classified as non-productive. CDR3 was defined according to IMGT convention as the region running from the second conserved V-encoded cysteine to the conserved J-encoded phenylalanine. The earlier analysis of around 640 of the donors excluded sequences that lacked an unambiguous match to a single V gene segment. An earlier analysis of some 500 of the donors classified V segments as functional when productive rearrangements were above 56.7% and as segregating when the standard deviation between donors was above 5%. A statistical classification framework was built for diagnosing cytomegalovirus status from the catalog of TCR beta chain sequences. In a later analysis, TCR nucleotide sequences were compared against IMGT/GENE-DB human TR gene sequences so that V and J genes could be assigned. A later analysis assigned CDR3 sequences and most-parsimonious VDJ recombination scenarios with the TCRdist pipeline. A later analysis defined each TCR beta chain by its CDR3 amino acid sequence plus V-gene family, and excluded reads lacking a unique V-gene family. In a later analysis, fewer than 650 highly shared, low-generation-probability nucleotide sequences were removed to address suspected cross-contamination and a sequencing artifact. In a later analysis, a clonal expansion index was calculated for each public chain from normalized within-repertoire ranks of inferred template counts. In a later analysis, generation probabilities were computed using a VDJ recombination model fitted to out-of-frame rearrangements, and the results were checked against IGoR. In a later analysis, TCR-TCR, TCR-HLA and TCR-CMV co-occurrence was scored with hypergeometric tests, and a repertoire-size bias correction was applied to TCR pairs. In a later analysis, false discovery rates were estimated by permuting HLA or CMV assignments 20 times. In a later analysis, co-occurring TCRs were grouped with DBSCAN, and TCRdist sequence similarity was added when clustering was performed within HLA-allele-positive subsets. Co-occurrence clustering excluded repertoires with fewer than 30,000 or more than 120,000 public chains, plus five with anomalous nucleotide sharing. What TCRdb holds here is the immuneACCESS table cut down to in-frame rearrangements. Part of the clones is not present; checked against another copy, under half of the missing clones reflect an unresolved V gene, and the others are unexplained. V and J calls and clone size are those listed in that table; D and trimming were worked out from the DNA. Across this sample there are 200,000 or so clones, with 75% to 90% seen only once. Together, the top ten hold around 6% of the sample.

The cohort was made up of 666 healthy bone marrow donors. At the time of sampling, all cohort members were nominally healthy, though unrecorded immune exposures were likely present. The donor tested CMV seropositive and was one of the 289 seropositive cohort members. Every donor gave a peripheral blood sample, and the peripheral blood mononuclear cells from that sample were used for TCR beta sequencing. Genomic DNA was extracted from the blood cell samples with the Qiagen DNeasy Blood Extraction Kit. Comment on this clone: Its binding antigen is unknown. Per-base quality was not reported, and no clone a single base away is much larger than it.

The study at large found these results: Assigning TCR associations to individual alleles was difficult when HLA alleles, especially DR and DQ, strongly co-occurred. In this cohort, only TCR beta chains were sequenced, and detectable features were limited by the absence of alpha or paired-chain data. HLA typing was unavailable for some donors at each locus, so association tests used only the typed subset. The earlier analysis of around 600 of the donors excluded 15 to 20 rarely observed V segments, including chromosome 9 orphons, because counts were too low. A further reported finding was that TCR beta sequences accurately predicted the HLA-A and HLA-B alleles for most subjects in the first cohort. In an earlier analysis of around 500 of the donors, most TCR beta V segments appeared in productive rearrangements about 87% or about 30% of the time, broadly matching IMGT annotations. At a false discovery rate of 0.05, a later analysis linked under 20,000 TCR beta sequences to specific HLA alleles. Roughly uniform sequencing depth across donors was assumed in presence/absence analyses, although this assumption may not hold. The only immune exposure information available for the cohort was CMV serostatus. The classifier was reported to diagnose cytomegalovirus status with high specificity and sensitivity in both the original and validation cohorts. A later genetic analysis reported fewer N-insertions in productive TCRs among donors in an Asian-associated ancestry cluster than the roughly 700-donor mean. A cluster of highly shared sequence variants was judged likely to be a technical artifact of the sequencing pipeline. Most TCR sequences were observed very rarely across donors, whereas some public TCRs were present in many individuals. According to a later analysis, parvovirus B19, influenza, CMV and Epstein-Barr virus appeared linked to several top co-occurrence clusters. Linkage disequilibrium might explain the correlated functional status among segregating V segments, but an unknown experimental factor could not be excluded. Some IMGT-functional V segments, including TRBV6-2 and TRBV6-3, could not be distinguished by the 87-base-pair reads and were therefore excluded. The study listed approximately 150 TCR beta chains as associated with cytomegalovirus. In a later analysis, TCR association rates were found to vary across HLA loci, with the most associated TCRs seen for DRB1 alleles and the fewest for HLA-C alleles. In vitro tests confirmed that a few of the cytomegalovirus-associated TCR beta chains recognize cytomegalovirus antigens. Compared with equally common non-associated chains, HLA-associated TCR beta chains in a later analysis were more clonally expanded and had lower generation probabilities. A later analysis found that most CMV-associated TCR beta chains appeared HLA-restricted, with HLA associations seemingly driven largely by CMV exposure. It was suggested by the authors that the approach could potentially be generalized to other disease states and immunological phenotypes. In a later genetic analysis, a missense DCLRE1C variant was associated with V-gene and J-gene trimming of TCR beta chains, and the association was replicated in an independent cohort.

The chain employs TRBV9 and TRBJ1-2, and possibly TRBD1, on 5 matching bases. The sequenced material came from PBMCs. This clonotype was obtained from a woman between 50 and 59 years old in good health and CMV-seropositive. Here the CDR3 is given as CASSGGGKANYGYTF. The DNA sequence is TGTGCCAGCAGCGGTGGGGGGAAGGCTAACTATGGCTACACCTTC. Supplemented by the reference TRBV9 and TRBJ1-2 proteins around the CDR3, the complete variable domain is DSGVTQTPKHLITATGQRVTLRCSPRSGDLSVYWYQQSLDQGLQFLIQYYNGEERAKGNILERFSAQQFPDLHSELNLSSLELGDSALYFCASSGGGKANYGYTFGSGTRLTVV.